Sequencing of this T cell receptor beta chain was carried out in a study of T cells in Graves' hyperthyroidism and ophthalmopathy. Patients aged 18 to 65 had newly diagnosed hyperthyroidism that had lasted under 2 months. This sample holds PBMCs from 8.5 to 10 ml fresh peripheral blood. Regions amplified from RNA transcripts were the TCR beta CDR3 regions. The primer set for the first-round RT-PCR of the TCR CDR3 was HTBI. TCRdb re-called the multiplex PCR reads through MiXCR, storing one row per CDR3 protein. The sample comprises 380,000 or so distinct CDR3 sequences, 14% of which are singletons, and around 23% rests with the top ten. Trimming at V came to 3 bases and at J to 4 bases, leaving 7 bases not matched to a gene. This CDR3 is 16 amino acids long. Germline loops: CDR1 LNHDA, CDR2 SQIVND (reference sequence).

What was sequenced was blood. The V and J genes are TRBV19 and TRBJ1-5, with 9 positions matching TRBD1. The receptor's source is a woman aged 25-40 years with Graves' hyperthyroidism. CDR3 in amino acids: CASSILLDRGNQPQHF. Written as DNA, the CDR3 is TGTGCCAGTAGTATCCTTCTGGACAGGGGAAATCAGCCCCAGCATTTT.